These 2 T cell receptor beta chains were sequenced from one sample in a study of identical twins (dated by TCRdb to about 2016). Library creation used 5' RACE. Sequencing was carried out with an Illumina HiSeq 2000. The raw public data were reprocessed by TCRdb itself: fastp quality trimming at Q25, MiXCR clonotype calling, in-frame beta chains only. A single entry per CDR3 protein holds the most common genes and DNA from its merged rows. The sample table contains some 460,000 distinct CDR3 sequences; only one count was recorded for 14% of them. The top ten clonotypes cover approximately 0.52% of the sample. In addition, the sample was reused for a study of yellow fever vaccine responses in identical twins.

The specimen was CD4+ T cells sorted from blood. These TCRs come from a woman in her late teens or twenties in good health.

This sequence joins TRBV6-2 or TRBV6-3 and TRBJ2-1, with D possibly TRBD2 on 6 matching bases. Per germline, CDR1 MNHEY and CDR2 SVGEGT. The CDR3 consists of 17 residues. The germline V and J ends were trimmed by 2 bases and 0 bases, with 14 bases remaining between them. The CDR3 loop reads CASSYLGLGSSYNEQFF. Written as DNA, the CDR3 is TGTGCCAGCAGTTACCTGGGACTCGGGAGCTCCTACAATGAGCAGTTCTTC.

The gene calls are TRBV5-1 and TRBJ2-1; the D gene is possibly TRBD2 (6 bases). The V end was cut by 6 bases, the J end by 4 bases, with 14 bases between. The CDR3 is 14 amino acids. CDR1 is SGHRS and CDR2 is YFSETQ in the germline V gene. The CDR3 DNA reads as TGCGCCAGCACCCCCGGACTAACATACAATGAGCAGTTCTTC. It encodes CASTPGLTYNEQFF.